This is a list of T cell receptor beta chains from one sample in a study of blood T cells in healthy people across ages. TCRdb reprocessed the 5' RACE reads with MiXCR, giving one entry per CDR3 protein. The table records 1.5 million to 1.9 million distinct CDR3 sequences, 35% to 45% of them present only once. Sequenced: blood. The receptors here all came from a woman aged 18-29 years in good health. Both conserved end residues are part of each CDR3. The D gene is left open where the match is weak.

cdr3_length j_call d_call v_call cdr3_aa
15 TRBJ1-1 NA TRBV20-1 CSASRQYLRNTEAFF
13 NA NA TRBV7-3 CASSFDPAREQYF
14 TRBJ2-1 NA TRBV4-1 CASSQEGLGNEQFF
11 TRBJ2-7 NA TRBV20-1 CSAPDAYEQYF
15 TRBJ1-5 NA TRBV4-1 CASSLGSLEDQPQHF
15 TRBJ2-1 TRBD2 TRBV27 CASGGLALSYNEQFF
16 TRBJ2-1 TRBD2 TRBV5-1 CASSLDSAGGYNEQFF
14 TRBJ1-2 NA TRBV6-6 CASSPTGPLYGYTF
13 TRBJ2-7 NA TRBV7-2 CASSPDRSNEQYF
15 TRBJ2-1 TRBD2 TRBV3-1 CASSHLAGGGSEQFF
13 TRBJ2-3 NA TRBV20-1 CSSGGIATDTQYF
15 TRBJ2-3 NA TRBV4-1 CASSRTGQPTDTQYF
16 TRBJ2-3 TRBD2 TRBV20-1 CSATHIAGGVTDTQYF
14 TRBJ1-2 NA TRBV20-1 CSAWVSTVIYGYTF
18 TRBJ2-3 TRBD2 TRBV4-2 CASSQGLAGGPVPDTQYF
16 TRBJ2-1 TRBD2 TRBV5-1 CASSLQSSGGYNEQFF
15 TRBJ2-5 NA TRBV15 CATSRDKVSSNEQYF
15 TRBJ2-1 TRBD2 TRBV4-1 CASSQGPGGRGEQFF
16 TRBJ1-1 NA TRBV9 CASSSQPGRMSTEAFF
15 TRBJ2-5 TRBD1 TRBV10-3 CAISETGAGQETQYF
13 TRBJ2-7 NA TRBV10-3 CAISEGPGYEQYF
13 TRBJ2-3 NA TRBV27 CASSVSIADTQYF
15 TRBJ2-7 NA TRBV4-3 CASSQVVPSSYEQYF
12 TRBJ2-7 TRBD1 TRBV29-1 CSGGQGTYEQYF
14 TRBJ1-1 NA TRBV6-6 CASSDRRGITEAFF
16 TRBJ2-1 NA TRBV6-1 CASSGVGSPNYNEQFF
15 TRBJ2-7 TRBD2 TRBV9 CASSVGLAGIYEQYF
14 TRBJ2-1 NA TRBV6-5 CASSYRARYNEQFF
14 TRBJ2-1 NA TRBV29-1 CSVEDGAHYNEQFF
14 TRBJ2-1 TRBD2 TRBV7-3 CASSQKREGAEQFF
13 TRBJ1-1 TRBD1 TRBV10-3 CAICRGLGTEAFF
12 TRBJ2-5 NA TRBV6-2/TRBV6-3 CASSQRTGLPYF
12 TRBJ2-3 NA TRBV20-1 CSAPTTGDTQYF
14 TRBJ2-1 TRBD2 TRBV20-1 CSAHSGGDYNEQFF
15 TRBJ1-1 NA TRBV9 CASSAIDLAVTEAFF
13 TRBJ2-7 TRBD2 TRBV29-1 CSVEPTSGRKQYF
15 TRBJ2-1 NA TRBV12-3/TRBV12-4 CASSFGTASYNEQFF
14 TRBJ2-5 TRBD1 TRBV6-2/TRBV6-3 CASSYPGTGETQYF
11 TRBJ2-7 TRBD1 TRBV6-2/TRBV6-3 CATGNSYEQYF
12 TRBJ1-1 NA TRBV20-1 CRTRGANTEAFF
14 TRBJ2-1 TRBD1 TRBV9 CASSPWTGLNEQFF
14 TRBJ2-3 NA TRBV12-3/TRBV12-4 CASSGSFGTDTQYF